A single sample gave rise to the 31 T cell receptor beta chains below, sequenced in a study of immune evolution from preneoplasia to lung adenocarcinoma. Data came from immunoSEQ multiplex PCR; TCRdb stores just in-frame clones and leaves some out. Of 9,200 or so clones in the sample, roughly 80% were seen once. The sequenced sample was FFPE minimally invasive lung adenocarcinoma tissue. The receptors shown here come from a donor aged 70 or over with lung adenocarcinoma.

This sequence joins TRBV15 and TRBJ1-5; TRBD1 aligns across 8 bases. Germline CDR1 reads LNHNV; CDR2 reads YYDKDF (reference sequence). CDR3 size: 12 residues. Trimming removed 5 bases from V and 13 bases from J; junction bases left unmatched: 7. The CDR3 protein is CATSSRTGQQHF. CDR3 nucleotide sequence: TGTGCCACCAGCTCGCGGACAGGGCAGCAGCATTTT.

As for this clone: Germline is not matched at one junction end, which may reflect a read error. This sequence joins TRBV6-5 and TRBJ2-2; 10 bases are a match to TRBD1. Germline CDR1 and CDR2: MNHEY and SVGAGI. The CDR3 length is 16 residues. CDR3 bases: TGTGCCAGCAGTTACGGGGGACAGGGGAGAACCGAGGAGCTGTTTTTT. Translating it yields CASSYGGQGRTEELFF.

The chain links TRBV5-4 to TRBJ1-2; TRBD1 matches 11 bases. Germline CDR1 reads SGHNT; CDR2 reads YYREEE (reference sequence). V lost 5 bases, J lost 3 bases, and 3 bases stayed unmatched. The CDR3 sequence is 14 residues long. The CDR3 nucleotides are TGTGCCAGCAGTCGGACAGGGGGCGACTATGGCTACACCTTC. This codes for CASSRTGGDYGYTF.

The genes are TRBV28 and TRBJ2-7; 9 bases line up with TRBD1. Germline CDR1 reads MDHEN; CDR2 reads SYDVKM. The CDR3 has 15 amino acids. The J segment lost 2 bases and the V segment lost 5 bases, leaving 7 bases of the junction unmatched. Here the CDR3 reads CASSVYRGRTYEQYF. In DNA form, the CDR3 reads TGTGCCAGCAGTGTATACAGGGGGCGTACCTACGAGCAGTACTTC.

The chain joins TRBV4-1 to TRBJ2-7, with TRBD2 matching over 9 bases. CDR3 length: 18 amino acids. Losses at the gene ends were 1 base for V and 0 bases for J; bases not matched to a gene: 10. Germline lookup yields CDR1 MGHRA and CDR2 YSYEKL. CDR3 loop: CASSQGPSGTSSSYEQYF. DNA of the CDR3: TGCGCCAGCAGCCAAGGGCCTAGCGGGACCTCTAGCTCCTACGAGCAGTACTTC.

The chain has TRBV2 and TRBJ2-4; TRBD1 aligns across 9 bases. The CDR3 extends over 18 amino acids. Germline V gene data show CDR1 as SNHLY and CDR2 as FYNNEI. The junction had 16 bases not matched to a gene; V was cut back by 7 bases and J by 3 bases. For the CDR3, the DNA is TGTGCCAGCAAGCCAGTTCCACAGGGGGCCGGGATCAAAAACATTCAGTACTTC. Translation gives CASKPVPQGAGIKNIQYF.

The chain has TRBV9 and TRBJ1-2, with D possibly being TRBD1 (6 bases). The CDR3 has 14 residues. Germline lookup yields CDR1 SGDLS and CDR2 YYNGEE. The V and J ends lost 3 bases and 8 bases respectively, with 17 bases between them. This CDR3 reads CASSEPQGSNGYTF. CDR3 sequence (DNA): TGTGCCAGCAGCGAACCGCAGGGGTCGAACGGCTACACCTTC.

The rearrangement joins TRBV19 to TRBJ2-2, with 9 bases aligning to TRBD1. J lost 6 bases, V lost 7 bases, and 6 bases had no gene match. The CDR3 covers 14 residues. CDR1 is LNHDA, CDR2 SQIVND, per germline (reference sequence). The CDR3 bases are TGTGCCAGTATGGAACAGGGGGCCGCCGGGGAGCTGTTTTTT. The encoded protein is CASMEQGAAGELFF.

V is TRBV7-8 and J is TRBJ1-5; tentative D call: TRBD1 (5 bases). The germline V gene has CDR1 SGHVS and CDR2 FQNEAQ. There are 14 residues in the CDR3. Between the trimmed V and J ends, which lost 3 bases and 2 bases, there was a span of 8 bases. DNA for the CDR3: TGTGCCAGCAGCTTCGGGGGTCGCAATCAGCCCCAGCATTTT. Protein: CASSFGGRNQPQHF.

J is TRBJ1-4 and V is TRBV5-1, with D possibly being TRBD1 (5 bases). The CDR3 is 16 residues long. Trimming pared 4 bases from V and 0 bases from J, leaving 13 bases between. CDR1 and CDR2 from the germline V gene are SGHRS and YFSETQ. The CDR3 region is CASSPGGPATNEKLFF. The CDR3 DNA reads as TGCGCCAGCAGCCCGGGGGGACCGGCAACTAATGAAAAACTGTTTTTT.

This sequence joins TRBV29-1 and TRBJ2-1; D remains unclear. The CDR3 runs 11 residues. V was pared by 3 bases and J by 13 bases, with 13 bases between. From germline, CDR1 is SQVTM and CDR2 ANQGSEA. CDR3 protein: CSVDKSVYQFF. CDR3 sequence (DNA): TGCAGCGTTGATAAGAGCGTTTATCAGTTCTTC.

The chain uses TRBV5-1 and TRBJ2-7, with D unclear. The CDR3 consists of 14 residues. Germline lookup yields CDR1 SGHRS and CDR2 YFSETQ. Between the trimmed V and J ends, which lost 1 base and 0 bases, there was a span of 8 bases. The CDR3 DNA is TGCGCCAGCAGCTTGCGGGCTAGCTCCTACGAGCAGTACTTC. Its protein product is CASSLRASSYEQYF.

This rearrangement joins TRBV6-4 to TRBJ2-3, with TRBD2 as a possible D gene (5 bases). Per the germline V gene, CDR1 is MRHNA and CDR2 is SNTAGT. Trimming left V 0 bases short and J 6 bases short, with 10 bases between. This CDR3 comprises 14 residues. The DNA of the CDR3 is TGTGCCAGCAGTGACTCCGGGGATTCGGATACGCAGTATTTT. The encoded protein is CASSDSGDSDTQYF.

The gene calls are TRBV5-4 and TRBJ2-7; D call uncertain. The CDR3 sequence is 12 residues long. Germline V gene data show CDR1 as SGHNT and CDR2 as YYREEE (reference sequence). V lost 0 bases and J lost 3, with 4 bases in between. CDR3: CASSLDHYEQYF. CDR3 coding DNA: TGTGCCAGCAGCTTGGACCACTACGAGCAGTACTTC.

J is TRBJ2-7 and V is TRBV6-1; D perhaps matches TRBD1 (6 bases). The V gene lost 1 base and the J gene lost 2 bases, with 15 bases spanning the gap. Germline CDR1 is MNHNS and CDR2 is SASEGT. CDR3 length: 16 residues. As DNA, the CDR3 is TGTGCCAGCAGTGAAGAACAAGGGACATTAGCCTACGAGCAGTACTTC. This gives the protein CASSEEQGTLAYEQYF.

The V call is TRBV27, the J call TRBJ2-7; TRBD2 might be the D (5 bases). Germline V CDR1 and CDR2: MNHEY, SMNVEV (reference sequence). V lost 2 bases and J lost 5, with 10 bases in between. The CDR3 covers 13 residues. The CDR3 region is CASSLTGIHEQYF. DNA of the CDR3: TGTGCCAGCAGTTTAACCGGGATCCACGAGCAGTACTTC.

Only a few counts were recorded for this clone. This rearrangement joins TRBV18 to TRBJ2-1; 10 bases line up with TRBD2. Germline trimming cut 3 bases from V and 8 bases from J; bases unmatched to any gene: 7. There are 15 residues in the CDR3. Germline assignment: CDR1 KGHSH and CDR2 LQKENI. The CDR3 nucleotides read TGTGCCAGCTCACCTCCTAGCGGGAGTAAAGATGAGCAGTTCTTC. The encoded protein is CASSPPSGSKDEQFF.

This clone was observed a single time. The J gene is TRBJ2-3, the V gene TRBV7-9; D uncertain. The CDR3 has 18 residues. V was trimmed by 0 bases and J by 4 bases, leaving 20 bases between them. From germline, CDR1 is SEHNR and CDR2 FQNEAQ (reference sequence). CDR3 DNA: TGTGCCAGCAGCTTAGCGCTAGGGCGACTGAATATCGCAGATACGCAGTATTTT. It encodes CASSLALGRLNIADTQYF. The full variable domain, with the rest looked up from reference TRBV7-9 and TRBJ2-3, is DTGVSQNPRHKITKRGQNVTFRCDPISEHNRLYWYRQTLGQGPEFLTYFQNEAQLEKSRLLSDRFSAERPKGSFSTLEIQRTEQGDSAMYLCASSLALGRLNIADTQYFGPGTRLTVL.

This clone has only a few counts. This sequence joins TRBV5-6 and TRBJ2-1, with TRBD2 matching 10 bases. This CDR3 contains 15 residues. Unmatched junction bases numbered 5, after V lost 2 bases and J lost 6 bases. The germline CDR1 and CDR2 sequences are SGHDT and YYEEEE. CDR3 coding DNA: TGTGCCAGCAGCTTTACTACTAGCGGGATCAATGAGCAGTTCTTC. Its protein is CASSFTTSGINEQFF.

This chain links TRBV19 with TRBJ2-7; D unclear. V gave up 4 bases and J gave up 4 bases, with 14 bases separating them. The length of the CDR3 is 14 residues. Germline assignment: CDR1 LNHDA and CDR2 SQIVND (reference sequence). CDR3 bases: TGTGCCAGTAGTAACTCAGAGGAATCGTACGAGCAGTACTTC. Translation gives CASSNSEESYEQYF.

The chain is built from TRBV30 and TRBJ2-2, with 9 bases lining up with TRBD1. The CDR3 has 15 residues. The V and J ends lost 2 bases and 5 bases, in that order; junction bases with no gene match: 6. Per the germline V gene, CDR1 is GTSNPN and CDR2 is SVGIG (reference sequence). In DNA, the CDR3 is TGTGCCTGGAGTAACTTGGACAGGGGTACCGGGGAGCTGTTTTTT. Translated: CAWSNLDRGTGELFF.

The chain joins TRBV19 to TRBJ1-4, with D maybe TRBD1 (6 bases). V shed 5 bases and J shed 8 bases, with 18 bases lying between them. This CDR3 is 15 amino acids long. Germline V gene lookup returns CDR1 LNHDA and CDR2 SQIVND (reference sequence). The CDR3 spells CASSPRGTAIEKLFF. The CDR3 DNA is TGTGCCAGTAGTCCGAGGGGGACCGCGATCGAAAAACTGTTTTTT.

V gene TRBV11-2 combines with J gene TRBJ2-7, with 9 bases that match TRBD1. Germline-derived CDR1 and CDR2 are SGHAT and FQNNGV. J was trimmed by 7 bases and V by 4 bases; bases with no gene match: 11. The CDR3 is 15 residues long. CDR3 DNA: TGTGCCAGCAGCTCCCTTTCCGGGACAGGGAAAGAGCAGTACTTC. Its protein product is CASSSLSGTGKEQYF.

The V call is TRBV4-1, the J call TRBJ2-7; D possibly uses TRBD1 or TRBD2 (6 bases each). CDR1 MGHRA and CDR2 YSYEKL come from the germline V gene. The CDR3 is made up of 15 amino acids. Trimming removed 4 bases at V and 2 bases at J, with 15 bases between. The CDR3 loop reads CASSLDGGRTYEQYF. The CDR3 DNA follows: TGCGCCAGCAGCCTCGACGGGGGCCGCACCTACGAGCAGTACTTC.

The chain recombines TRBV9 with TRBJ1-1, with a possible D match to TRBD1 (5 bases). CDR3 length: 14 amino acids. Per germline, CDR1 SGDLS and CDR2 YYNGEE. Trimming removed 4 bases from V and 0 bases from J, with 10 bases in between. The DNA of the CDR3 is TGTGCCAGCAGCCCAGACAGCATGAACACTGAAGCTTTCTTT. Translation gives CASSPDSMNTEAFF.

The CDR3 is CASSLGGPSGFRTDTQYF. The CDR3 bases are TGTGCCAGCAGCTTGGGGGGGCCCTCAGGCTTCCGTACAGATACGCAGTATTTT. The V call is TRBV5-6, the J call TRBJ2-3, with D possibly matching TRBD1 (6 bases). The CDR3 is 18 amino acids. Between the trimmed V and J ends, which lost 0 bases and 3 bases, there was a span of 20 bases. Per the germline V gene, CDR1 is SGHDT and CDR2 is YYEEEE. Variable domain in full (rest from reference TRBV5-6 and TRBJ2-3): DAGVTQSPTHLIKTRGQQVTLRCSPKSGHDTVSWYQQALGQGPQFIFQYYEEEERQRGNFPDRFSGHQFPNYSSELNVNALLLGDSALYLCASSLGGPSGFRTDTQYFGPGTRLTVL.

The chain combines TRBV10-3 with TRBJ2-1; tentative D call: TRBD1 (6 bases). The CDR3 totals 15 residues. The V end lost 4 bases, the J end lost 4 bases, and 14 bases lay between the germline ends. Per the germline V gene, CDR1 is ENHRY and CDR2 is SYGVKD. The CDR3 nucleotides read TGTGCCATCAGTGTGAGAACTGGACAGTACAATGAGCAGTTCTTC. It is translated as CAISVRTGQYNEQFF.

J is TRBJ2-7 and V is TRBV14, with no clear D. The germline V gene encodes CDR1 SGHDN and CDR2 FVKESK. Trimming took 1 base from V and 3 from J, leaving 7 bases between them. CDR3 length equals 13 residues. The CDR3 is CASSQVHVYEQYF. The CDR3 bases are TGTGCCAGCAGCCAAGTACACGTCTACGAGCAGTACTTC.

The chain is built from TRBV29-1 and TRBJ1-3, with D perhaps matching TRBD1 (5 bases). Trimming stripped 7 bases from V and 4 bases from J, with 17 bases between. Germline V gene sequence: CDR1 SQVTM, CDR2 ANQGSEA. The CDR3 is made up of 14 amino acids. This CDR3 reads CSALSGELGNTIYF. CDR3 DNA: TGCAGCGCCCTCTCGGGGGAACTGGGAAACACCATATATTTT.

The chain combines TRBV30 with TRBJ1-1, with D perhaps TRBD1 (5 bases). Per the germline V gene, CDR1 is GTSNPN and CDR2 is SVGIG (reference sequence). This CDR3 is built from 13 residues. Trimming cost V 0 bases and J 3 bases, with 8 bases left between them. The CDR3 DNA is TGTGCCTGGAGTGTAGGAGGGGACACTGAAGCTTTCTTT. Residues: CAWSVGGDTEAFF.

The J gene is TRBJ1-1, the V gene TRBV18; D is perhaps TRBD1 (6 bases). Germline V lookup: CDR1 KGHSH, CDR2 LQKENI. Trimming removed 2 bases from V and 0 bases from J, with 10 bases in between. This CDR3 is 15 amino acids long. The CDR3 reads CASSPRGVMNTEAFF. Written as DNA, the CDR3 is TGTGCCAGCTCACCAAGGGGGGTTATGAACACTGAAGCTTTCTTT.